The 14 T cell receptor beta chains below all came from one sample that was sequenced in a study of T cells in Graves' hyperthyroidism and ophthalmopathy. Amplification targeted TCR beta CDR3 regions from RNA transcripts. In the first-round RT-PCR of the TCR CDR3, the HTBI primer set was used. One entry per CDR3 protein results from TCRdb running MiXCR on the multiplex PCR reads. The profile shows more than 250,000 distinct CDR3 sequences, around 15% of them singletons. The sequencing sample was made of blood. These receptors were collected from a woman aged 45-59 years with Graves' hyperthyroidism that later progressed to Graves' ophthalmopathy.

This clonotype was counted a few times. DNA for the CDR3: TGTGCCAGCAGCCAAAGGGGAACAGGGGACTTAAATTCACCCCTCCACTTT. This translates into CASSQRGTGDLNSPLHF. This chain connects TRBV4-2 to TRBJ1-6; TRBD1 agrees at 7 bases. This CDR3 comprises 17 residues. Looked up from germline, CDR1 is LGHNA and CDR2 is YNFKEQ. Germline trimming cut 2 bases from V and 7 bases from J; bases unmatched to any gene: 11.

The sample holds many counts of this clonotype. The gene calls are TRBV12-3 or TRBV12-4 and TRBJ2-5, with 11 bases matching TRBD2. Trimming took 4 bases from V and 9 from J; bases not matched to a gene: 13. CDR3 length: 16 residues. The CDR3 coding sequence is TGTGCCAGCAGTTGGGTTGGGACTAGCGGACTTGCGGCCCAGTACTTC. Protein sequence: CASSWVGTSGLAAQYF.

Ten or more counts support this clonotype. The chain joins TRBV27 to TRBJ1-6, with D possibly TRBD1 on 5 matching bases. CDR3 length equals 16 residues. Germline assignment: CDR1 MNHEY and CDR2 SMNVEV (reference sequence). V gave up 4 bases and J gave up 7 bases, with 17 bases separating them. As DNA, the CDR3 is TGTGCCAGCAGTTCGGCAGAGAGGGGTTTAAATTCACCCCTCCACTTT. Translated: CASSSAERGLNSPLHF.

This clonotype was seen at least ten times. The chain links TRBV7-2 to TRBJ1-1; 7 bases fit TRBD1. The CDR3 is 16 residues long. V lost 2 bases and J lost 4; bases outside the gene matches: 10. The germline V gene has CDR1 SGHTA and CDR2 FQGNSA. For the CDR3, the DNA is TGTGCCAGCAGCTTAATGGTTGGGACAGCGGCCACTGAAGCTTTCTTT. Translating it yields CASSLMVGTAATEAFF.

The CDR3 loop is CASSPRTSGSSDTQYF. The DNA of the CDR3 is TGTGCCAGCAGTCCCAGGACTAGCGGGAGCTCAGATACGCAGTATTTT. The genes are TRBV3-1 and TRBJ2-3; TRBD2 agrees at 13 bases. V was clipped by 6 bases and J by 4 bases; unmatched bases: 7. The CDR3 loop spans 16 amino acids. Germline values: CDR1 LGHDT, CDR2 YNNKEL (reference sequence).

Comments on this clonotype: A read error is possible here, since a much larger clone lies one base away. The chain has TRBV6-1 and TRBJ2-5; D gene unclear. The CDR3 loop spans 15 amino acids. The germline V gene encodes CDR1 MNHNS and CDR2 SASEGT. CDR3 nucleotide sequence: TGTGCCAGCAGCCCCCAGCGCATATTAATAGAGGCCCAGTACTTC. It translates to CASSPQRILIEAQYF.

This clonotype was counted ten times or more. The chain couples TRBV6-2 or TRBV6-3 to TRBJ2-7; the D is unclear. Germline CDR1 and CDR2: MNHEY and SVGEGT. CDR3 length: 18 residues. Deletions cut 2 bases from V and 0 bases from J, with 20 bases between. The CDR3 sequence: CASSYGKLVAAYSYEQYF. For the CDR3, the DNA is TGTGCCAGCAGTTACGGGAAGTTAGTTGCGGCCTACTCCTACGAGCAGTACTTC.

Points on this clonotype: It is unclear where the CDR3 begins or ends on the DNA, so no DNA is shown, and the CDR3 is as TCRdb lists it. The CDR3 region is CASSLVGGGTEASF. The genes are TRBV5-1 and TRBJ1-1. The germline gives CDR1 SGHRS, CDR2 YFSETQ. The CDR3 totals 14 residues, both ends included.

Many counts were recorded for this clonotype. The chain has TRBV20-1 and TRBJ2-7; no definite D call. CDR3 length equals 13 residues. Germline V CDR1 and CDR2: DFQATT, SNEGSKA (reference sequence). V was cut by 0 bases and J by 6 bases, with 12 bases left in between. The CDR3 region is CSARDLPRPEQYF. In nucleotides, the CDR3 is TGCAGTGCTAGAGATCTCCCGCGGCCCGAGCAGTACTTC.

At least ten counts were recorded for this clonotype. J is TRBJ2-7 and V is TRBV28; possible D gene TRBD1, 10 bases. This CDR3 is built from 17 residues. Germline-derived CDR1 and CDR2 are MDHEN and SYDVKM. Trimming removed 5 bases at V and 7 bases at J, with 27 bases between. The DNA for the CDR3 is TGTGCCAGCAGTAGGGACAGGGGACTAGCCCCATCGGGAGAGCAGTACTTC. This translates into CASSRDRGLAPSGEQYF.

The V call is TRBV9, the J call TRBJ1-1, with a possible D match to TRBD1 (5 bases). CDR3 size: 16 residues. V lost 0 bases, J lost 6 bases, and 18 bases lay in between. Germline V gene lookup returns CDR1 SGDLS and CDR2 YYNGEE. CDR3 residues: CASSVVSGQGGAEAFF. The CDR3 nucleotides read TGTGCCAGCAGCGTAGTGAGCGGGCAGGGTGGCGCTGAAGCTTTCTTT.

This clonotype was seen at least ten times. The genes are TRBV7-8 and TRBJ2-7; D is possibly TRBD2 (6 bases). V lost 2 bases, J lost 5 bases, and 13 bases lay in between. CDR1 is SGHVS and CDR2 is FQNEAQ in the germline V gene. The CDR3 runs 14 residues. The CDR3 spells CASSLLEGRNEQYF. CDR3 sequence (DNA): TGTGCCAGCAGCTTACTGGAGGGTAGAAACGAGCAGTACTTC. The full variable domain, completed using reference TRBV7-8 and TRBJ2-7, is GAGVSQSPRYKVAKRGQDVALRCDPISGHVSLFWYQQALGQGPEFLTYFQNEAQLDKSGLPSDRFFAERPEGSVSTLKIQRTQQEDSAVYLCASSLLEGRNEQYFGPGTRLTVT.

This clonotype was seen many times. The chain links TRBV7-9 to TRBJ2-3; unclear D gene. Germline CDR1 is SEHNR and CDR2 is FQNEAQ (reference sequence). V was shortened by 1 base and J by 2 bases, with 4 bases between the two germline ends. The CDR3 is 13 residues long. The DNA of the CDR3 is TGTGCCAGCAGCTTAGAGCCCACAGATACGCAGTATTTT. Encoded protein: CASSLEPTDTQYF.

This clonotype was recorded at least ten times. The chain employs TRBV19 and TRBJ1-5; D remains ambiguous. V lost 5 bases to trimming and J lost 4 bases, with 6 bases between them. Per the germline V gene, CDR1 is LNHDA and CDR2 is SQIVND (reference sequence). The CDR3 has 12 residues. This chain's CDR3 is CASSHRNQPQHF. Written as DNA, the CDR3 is TGTGCCAGTAGTCATAGGAATCAGCCCCAGCATTTT.